The 17 T cell receptor beta chains reported below all come from one sample, sequenced in a study of shared clonotypes between healthy human individuals (dated by TCRdb to between 2020 and 2021). For the CD8 naive samples, CD45RO-negative cells were positively selected for CCR7, yielding a CD45RA+CCR7+ population from which TemRA cells were excluded. Preparation of the library involved the immunoSEQ multiplex PCR assay. TCRdb mirrors the immuneACCESS table, restricted to in-frame sequences. Some clones are absent from its copies; in checked studies, under half trace to an unresolved V gene, and the reason for the others is unknown. A total of some 2 million clones appear in this sample, about 94% of them only once. 1% to 1.3% of the sample rests with the top ten. The specimen sequenced was naive CD8+ T cells sorted from blood. The cell subset or site label here, explained by the study, means: CD45RA+CCR7+. All receptors derive from a man younger than 35 in good health.

This clone showed up just a few times. The J gene is TRBJ1-2, the V gene TRBV5-1, with 8 bases fitting TRBD1. Germline CDR1 is SGHRS and CDR2 is YFSETQ. Losses at the gene ends were 0 bases for V and 8 bases for J; bases not matched to a gene: 3. This CDR3 contains 13 residues. CDR3 amino acids: CASSLGQGFGYTF. The CDR3 DNA follows: TGCGCCAGCAGCTTGGGACAGGGGTTCGGCTACACCTTC.

CDR3 in amino acids: CASSQDGVGTGETDTQYF. CDR3 DNA: TGCGCCAGCAGCCAAGATGGGGTTGGGACAGGGGAGACAGATACGCAGTATTTT. The chain couples TRBV4-3 to TRBJ2-3, with 10 bases identical to TRBD1. Germline V gene lookup returns CDR1 LGHNA and CDR2 YSLEER. The CDR3 runs to 18 residues. V lost 0 bases and J lost 3; bases outside the gene matches: 9.

On this clone itself: This CDR3 is also generated by other DNA sequences in the sample. This chain connects TRBV11-2 to TRBJ2-7; unclear D gene. The germline V gene has CDR1 SGHAT and CDR2 FQNNGV. V dropped 1 base and J dropped 1 base, with 8 bases sitting between them. The CDR3 covers 14 residues. CDR3 loop: CASSLAPDSYEQYF. In DNA form, the CDR3 reads TGTGCCAGCAGCTTAGCTCCGGATTCCTACGAGCAGTACTTC. Combining the CDR3 with reference TRBV11-2 and TRBJ2-7 gives the whole variable domain EAGVAQSPRYKIIEKRQSVAFWCNPISGHATLYWYQQILGQGPKLLIQFQNNGVVDDSQLPKDRFSAERLKGVDSTLKIQPAKLEDSAVYLCASSLAPDSYEQYFGPGTRLTVT.

This sequence joins TRBV7-9 and TRBJ1-4; D uncertain. V lost 5 bases and J lost 0, with 7 bases in between. The CDR3 length is 14 residues. Germline CDR1 reads SEHNR; CDR2 reads FQNEAQ (reference sequence). The CDR3 DNA reads as TGTGCCAGCAGCCTCAGTTCAACTAATGAAAAACTGTTTTTT. It encodes CASSLSSTNEKLFF.

The CDR3 here is CAISESPPDRPGNQPQHF. The DNA for the CDR3 is TGTGCCATCAGTGAGTCCCCCCCGGACAGGCCTGGCAATCAGCCCCAGCATTTT. The genes are TRBV10-3 and TRBJ1-5; 7 nucleotides match TRBD1. The V gene end was trimmed by 0 bases and the J gene end by 2 bases; junction bases not matched to a gene: 10. CDR1 is ENHRY, CDR2 SYGVKD, per germline. This CDR3 has 18 amino acids.

This clone was counted a single time. CDR3 in amino acids: CSVEGEPSGRADQETQYF. In DNA, the CDR3 is TGCAGCGTTGAAGGGGAACCTAGCGGGAGGGCCGATCAAGAGACCCAGTACTTC. The chain couples TRBV29-1 to TRBJ2-5; 12 bases map to TRBD2. The CDR3 runs 18 residues. V was clipped by 1 base and J by 2 bases; unmatched bases: 11. Per the germline V gene, CDR1 is SQVTM and CDR2 is ANQGSEA.

The chain links TRBV4-3 to TRBJ2-7; D possibly corresponds to TRBD1 (6 bases). The CDR3 contains 16 residues. V was pared by 3 bases and J by 3 bases, with 18 bases between. The germline gives CDR1 LGHNA, CDR2 YSLEER. The CDR3 here is CASSQIPGEGNYEQYF. Written as DNA, the CDR3 is TGCGCCAGCAGCCAGATCCCAGGGGAAGGTAACTACGAGCAGTACTTC.

V usage is TRBV4-3 and J usage is TRBJ2-7; D may correspond to TRBD1 or TRBD2 (5 bases each). The V gene's germline CDR1 is LGHNA and CDR2 YSLEER. The V end lost 1 base, the J end lost 5 bases, and 12 bases lay between the germline ends. The CDR3 loop spans 14 amino acids. The CDR3 DNA reads as TGCGCCAGCAGCCAAGGGCATTTGGGACACGAGCAGTACTTC. It encodes CASSQGHLGHEQYF.

The chain recombines TRBV6-6 with TRBJ2-4, with a possible D match to TRBD2 (6 bases). Germline V gene data show CDR1 as MNHNY and CDR2 as SVGAGI (reference sequence). The CDR3 length is 14 residues. Trimming removed 0 bases at V and 9 bases at J, with 12 bases between. The CDR3 region has the DNA TGTGCCAGCAGTTACTCGGAGGGAACCGGCATTCAGTACTTC. It encodes CASSYSEGTGIQYF.

This chain connects TRBV5-1 to TRBJ2-1; 7 bases line up with TRBD1. The CDR3 length is 13 residues. CDR1 and CDR2 (germline): SGHRS, YFSETQ. The trim removed 3 bases at V and 3 bases at J, leaving 0 bases unmatched. This CDR3 is CASSWTGYNEQFF. CDR3 sequence (DNA): TGCGCCAGCAGCTGGACAGGCTACAATGAGCAGTTCTTC.

As regards this clone: Different DNA sequences within this sample yield the same CDR3. The J gene is TRBJ2-7, the V gene TRBV2; no firm D call. V lost 4 bases and J lost 6, with 4 bases in between. This CDR3 has 10 amino acids. Germline-derived CDR1 and CDR2 are SNHLY and FYNNEI. The CDR3 protein is CASSGGEQYF. CDR3 DNA: TGTGCCAGCAGTGGGGGCGAGCAGTACTTC.

V usage is TRBV5-1 and J usage is TRBJ2-1; 10 bases agree with TRBD1. Germline values: CDR1 SGHRS, CDR2 YFSETQ. The CDR3 contains 15 residues. J was trimmed by 7 bases and V by 7 bases; bases with no gene match: 11. In DNA, the CDR3 is TGCGCCAGCTACCCTGGGACAGGGGTTGGGAATGAGCAGTTCTTC. Protein product: CASYPGTGVGNEQFF.

The chain is built from TRBV5-4 and TRBJ2-7, with 8 bases fitting TRBD2. The CDR3 is made up of 15 amino acids. Germline CDR1 reads SGHNT; CDR2 reads YYREEE (reference sequence). V was clipped by 0 bases and J by 3 bases; unmatched bases: 5. CDR3: CASSLATGGLYEQYF. CDR3 nucleotide sequence: TGTGCCAGCAGCTTGGCCACGGGGGGGCTCTACGAGCAGTACTTC. Full variable domain (remainder filled in from reference TRBV5-4 and TRBJ2-7): ETGVTQSPTHLIKTRGQQVTLRCSSQSGHNTVSWYQQALGQGPQFIFQYYREEENGRGNFPPRFSGLQFPNYSSELNVNALELDDSALYLCASSLATGGLYEQYFGPGTRLTVT.

The chain carries TRBV28 and TRBJ2-7; the D is unclear. Trimming removed 8 bases at V and 6 bases at J, with 17 bases between. The V gene's germline CDR1 is MDHEN and CDR2 SYDVKM. CDR3 size: 13 residues. CDR3 sequence reads: CASSIIWGGEQYF. The CDR3 region has the DNA TGTGCCAGCTCTATAATATGGGGTGGCGAGCAGTACTTC. The whole variable domain, remainder taken from reference TRBV28 and TRBJ2-7, is DVKVTQSSRYLVKRTGEKVFLECVQDMDHENMFWYRQDPGLGLRLIYFSYDVKMKEKGDIPEGYSVSREKKERFSLILESASTNQTSMYLCASSIIWGGEQYFGPGTRLTVT.

The chain links TRBV6-5 to TRBJ2-3; D is undetermined. The V gene's germline CDR1 is MNHEY and CDR2 SVGAGI. CDR3 length equals 12 residues. As DNA, the CDR3 is TGTGACTCCCCGGATGGCACAGATACGCAGTATTTT. It is translated as CDSPDGTDTQYF.

As regards this clone: Other DNA sequences within the sample encode an identical CDR3. The V and J genes are TRBV6-5 and TRBJ2-7, with a weak D call TRBD1 (6 bases). Germline V gives CDR1 MNHEY, CDR2 SVGAGI. V lost 5 bases and J 1 base, leaving 9 bases between the germline ends. This CDR3 has 13 residues. This chain's CDR3 is CASSPTGSYEQYF. CDR3 in DNA: TGTGCCAGCAGTCCTACAGGGTCCTACGAGCAGTACTTC.

The rearrangement uses TRBV6-5 and TRBJ1-2, with TRBD1 identical over 7 bases. Germline values: CDR1 MNHEY, CDR2 SVGAGI. The CDR3 sequence is 14 residues long. V lost 2 bases and J lost 6; bases outside the gene matches: 6. The CDR3 region is CASSYGVTGDGYTF. For the CDR3, the DNA is TGTGCCAGCAGTTACGGAGTAACAGGGGATGGCTACACCTTC.